The T cell receptor beta chain described here comes from a study of blood T cell repertoires in COVID-19. Looking at the study overall: Donors in the United States, Italy and Spain gave samples during acute or convalescent COVID-19. PBMCs, B-cell-depleted T cells, or T cells were the source of the cDNA or gDNA that made up the material.

In Seattle, patients joined the study during active infection and were tracked longitudinally. The V end was cut by 5 bases, the J end by 2 bases, with 16 bases between. Germline V lookup: CDR1 SGHTA, CDR2 FQGNSA. The CDR3 spans 15 residues. Authors' data handling: It was from reference gene primer amplification that nucleated cell counts were estimated. Profiling relied on immunoSEQ multiplex PCR, and the TCRdb table lists in-frame clones only, not all of them. That table is the source of V, J and clone size, and D and trimming were worked out from the DNA. The sample has about 170,000 clones, about 88% seen once.

The TCR originated in a woman older than 75 with COVID-19, enrolled during active disease. Sequenced sample: peripheral blood. The V call is TRBV7-2, the J call TRBJ2-7, with D possibly being TRBD2 (5 bases). CDR3 amino acids: CASSASTGIAYEQYF. CDR3 coding DNA: TGTGCCAGCAGCGCAAGTACGGGGATAGCCTACGAGCAGTACTTC.